These T cell receptor beta chains were read from a single sample in a study of blood T cell repertoires in COVID-19. Repertoires were generated with immunoSEQ multiplex PCR, while TCRdb's copy carries only in-frame clones and drops some. Of 210,000 or so clones detected, approximately 87% appear once; the ten largest clones hold roughly 2%. The sample consisted of peripheral blood. These receptors came from a woman aged 45-65 years with acute or convalescent COVID-19. Each CDR3 is given with its conserved first and last residue. Fields, in order: D gene, V gene, clone size, J gene, CDR3 DNA, CDR3 protein. A D gene is named only where the DNA matches it firmly. Where a row states a size, it is once, few, many or the class of an expanded clone; other rows omit it.

D: NA
V: TRBV4-3
size: NA
J: TRBJ1-3
DNA: TGCGCCAGCAGCCAAGTCTTAACACCGGGAAACACCATATATTTT
CDR3: CASSQVLTPGNTIYF

D: TRBD1
V: TRBV2
size: NA
J: TRBJ1-2
DNA: TGTGCCAGCAGGACCACAGGGGGTGGTCAGGGCTACACCTTC
CDR3: CASRTTGGGQGYTF

D: TRBD2
V: TRBV19
size: NA
J: TRBJ2-2
DNA: TGTGCCAGTAGTAAAATAGCGGGAGACACCGGGGAGCTGTTTTTT
CDR3: CASSKIAGDTGELFF

D: NA
V: TRBV27
size: NA
J: TRBJ2-1
DNA: TGTGCCAGCAGTTTAGAGATGGGCAGCTTGGTCTTC
CDR3: CASSLEMGSLVF

D: NA
V: TRBV5-4
size: NA
J: TRBJ2-7
DNA: TGTGCCAGCAGCTTGGATCCCGGGACAAGGAACGAGCAGTACTTC
CDR3: CASSLDPGTRNEQYF

D: TRBD1
V: TRBV7-2
size: few
J: TRBJ2-7
DNA: TGTGCCAGCAGCCTCTGGGACAGGGCTTACGAGCAGTACTTC
CDR3: CASSLWDRAYEQYF

D: NA
V: TRBV9
size: few
J: TRBJ1-3
DNA: TGTGCCAGCAGCCAACTTGCGGTGTCTGGAAACACCATATATTTT
CDR3: CASSQLAVSGNTIYF

D: NA
V: TRBV6-2/TRBV6-3
size: NA
J: TRBJ1-2
DNA: TGTGCCAGCAGTTACAACCACAACAGGTTCTGGCGCTATGGCTACACCTTC
CDR3: CASSYNHNRFWRYGYTF

D: NA
V: TRBV5-6
size: once
J: TRBJ1-1
DNA: TGTGCCAGCAGCTCACCGACACGGATGAACACTGAAGCTTTCTTT
CDR3: CASSSPTRMNTEAFF

D: NA
V: TRBV27
size: NA
J: TRBJ1-2
DNA: TGTGCCAGCAGCCAACGGGGGGGGTACTTTATCACCTTC
CDR3: CASSQRGGYFITF

D: TRBD2
V: TRBV24-1
size: NA
J: TRBJ2-3
DNA: TGTGCCACCAGTGACAAGGCGAGCGGGGGGGCCCTCGCAGATACGCAGTATTTT
CDR3: CATSDKASGGALADTQYF

D: NA
V: TRBV18
size: NA
J: TRBJ2-3
DNA: TGTGCCAGCTCACGAAGGACAGGGAGGGGCACAGATACGCAGTATTTT
CDR3: CASSRRTGRGTDTQYF

D: TRBD2
V: TRBV5-1
size: NA
J: TRBJ2-3
DNA: TGCGCCAGCAGCTCTGGGGGAGGGCCGGGAGATACGCAGTATTTT
CDR3: CASSSGGGPGDTQYF

D: NA
V: TRBV29-1
size: NA
J: TRBJ2-3
DNA: TGCAGCGTTGACAGGGGCGGCACAGATACGCAGTATTTT
CDR3: CSVDRGGTDTQYF

D: TRBD1
V: TRBV30
size: NA
J: TRBJ1-2
DNA: TGTGCCTGGAGTGACCGGGACAGGGTCATCTTC
CDR3: CAWSDRDRVIF

D: NA
V: TRBV6-2/TRBV6-3
size: NA
J: TRBJ1-2
DNA: TGTGCCAGCAGTTACGGTGCAGGGTCGGCCTATGGCTACACCTTC
CDR3: CASSYGAGSAYGYTF

D: NA
V: TRBV10-1
size: NA
J: TRBJ1-5
DNA: TGCGCCAGCACCCTCGGGGGGGGGTTGAGTCAGCCCCAGCATTTT
CDR3: CASTLGGGLSQPQHF

D: TRBD1
V: TRBV6-6
size: NA
J: TRBJ1-1
DNA: TGTGCCAGCAGCCCCGCCAGGGACAGAGCGAACACTGAAGCTTTCTTT
CDR3: CASSPARDRANTEAFF

D: TRBD2
V: TRBV4-2
size: NA
J: TRBJ2-3
DNA: TGTGCCAGCAGCCAAGTTAGCGGGGGGGAGACGCAGTATTTT
CDR3: CASSQVSGGETQYF

D: NA
V: TRBV19
size: NA
J: TRBJ1-5
DNA: TGTGCCAGTAGTATAGTCCCTACTAATCAGCCCCAGCATTTT
CDR3: CASSIVPTNQPQHF

D: TRBD1
V: TRBV27
size: NA
J: TRBJ1-1
DNA: TGTGCCAGCAGTTCAAACCGCCGGACAGGGATTTTGAACACTGAAGCTTTCTTT
CDR3: CASSSNRRTGILNTEAFF

D: NA
V: TRBV11-2
size: NA
J: TRBJ2-3
DNA: TGTGCCAGCAGCCTTTCTTTTAGCACAGATACGCAGTATTTT
CDR3: CASSLSFSTDTQYF

D: NA
V: TRBV7-9
size: NA
J: TRBJ1-2
DNA: TGTGCCAGCAGCCCCTCCACGGCAGGTGATCGAGGCTACACCTTC
CDR3: CASSPSTAGDRGYTF

D: TRBD2
V: TRBV3-1/TRBV3-2
size: NA
J: TRBJ2-3
DNA: TGTGCCAGCAGCCAAGATCTAGCGGGGGAAGATACGCAGTATTTT
CDR3: CASSQDLAGEDTQYF

D: TRBD2
V: TRBV11-2
size: NA
J: TRBJ2-3
DNA: TGTGCCAGCAGCTTAGATCTGACTAGCGGGGGACTAGGGGATACGCAGTATTTT
CDR3: CASSLDLTSGGLGDTQYF

D: TRBD1
V: TRBV3-1/TRBV3-2
size: NA
J: TRBJ2-1
DNA: TGTGCCAGCAGCCAAGGAGGGGACAGCTACAATGAGCAGTTCTTC
CDR3: CASSQGGDSYNEQFF

D: TRBD1
V: TRBV4-1
size: NA
J: TRBJ2-7
DNA: TGCGCCAGCAGCCAAGCCGGGACAGGGCTCTACGAGCAGTACTTC
CDR3: CASSQAGTGLYEQYF

D: NA
V: TRBV30
size: few
J: TRBJ1-4
DNA: TGTGCCTGGAGTGTACCAGGTTCTAATGAAAAACTGTTTTTT
CDR3: CAWSVPGSNEKLFF

D: TRBD1
V: TRBV5-8
size: NA
J: TRBJ1-2
DNA: TGTGCCAACCGAGGACAGGATGACGATGAGGGCTACACCTTC
CDR3: CANRGQDDDEGYTF

D: NA
V: TRBV4-2
size: NA
J: TRBJ1-1
DNA: TGTGCCAGCAGCCAAGAATGGCAGATGAACACTGAAGCTTTCTTT
CDR3: CASSQEWQMNTEAFF

D: NA
V: TRBV6-2/TRBV6-3
size: NA
J: TRBJ2-7
DNA: TGTGCCAGCAGTTACACGGTGGGGCGGAGCCGCTTGCAGTACTTC
CDR3: CASSYTVGRSRLQYF

D: NA
V: TRBV25-1
size: NA
J: TRBJ1-4
DNA: TGTGCCAGCAGTGAACTCAGGATACGAGGGGAAAAACTGTTTTTT
CDR3: CASSELRIRGEKLFF

D: TRBD2
V: TRBV7-9
size: NA
J: TRBJ2-3
DNA: TGTGCCAGCACCCCTCTTCCGGGACTAGCGGGAGGATTTAGCACAGATACGCAGTATTTT
CDR3: CASTPLPGLAGGFSTDTQYF

D: NA
V: TRBV2
size: NA
J: TRBJ1-4
DNA: TGTGCCAGCAGTGCCGGGATAAGTAATGAAAAACTGTTTTTT
CDR3: CASSAGISNEKLFF

D: NA
V: TRBV7-9
size: few
J: TRBJ2-1
DNA: TGTGCCAGCAGCTCGGGTTACAATGAGCAGTTCTTC
CDR3: CASSSGYNEQFF

D: NA
V: TRBV29-1
size: NA
J: TRBJ2-5
DNA: TGCAGCGTTGACATCCAAGAGACCCAGTACTTC
CDR3: CSVDIQETQYF

D: TRBD1
V: TRBV7-2
size: NA
J: TRBJ1-1
DNA: TGTGCCAGCAGCCAAGACAGGGCCACTGAAGCTTTCTTT
CDR3: CASSQDRATEAFF

D: NA
V: TRBV5-1
size: NA
J: TRBJ1-2
DNA: TGCGCCAGCAGCTTCGTCCTGTCAGGGGATAGCTATGGCTACACCTTC
CDR3: CASSFVLSGDSYGYTF

D: NA
V: TRBV30
size: NA
J: TRBJ1-2
DNA: TGTGCCTGGAACACAGGGCCCTATTGGGGCTACACCTTC
CDR3: CAWNTGPYWGYTF

D: NA
V: TRBV19
size: once
J: TRBJ1-1
DNA: TGTGCCAGTAGAAGGGGCACTGAAGCTTTCTTT
CDR3: CASRRGTEAFF

D: NA
V: TRBV27
size: NA
J: TRBJ1-5
DNA: TGTGCCAGCAGTTTAAGCGGGGTGTGGAGGGATCAGCCCCAGCATTTT
CDR3: CASSLSGVWRDQPQHF

D: TRBD2
V: TRBV5-1
size: NA
J: TRBJ2-5
DNA: TGCGCCAGCAGCCTTAGCGGGGGGGCCTTAAGGGAGACCCAGTACTTC
CDR3: CASSLSGGALRETQYF

D: NA
V: TRBV29-1
size: NA
J: TRBJ2-3
DNA: TGCAGCGTATCCGCGCGGATCACAGATACGCAGTATTTT
CDR3: CSVSARITDTQYF

D: NA
V: TRBV25-1
size: NA
J: TRBJ1-3
DNA: TGTGCCAGCACTTCTTTCAGGGACTCTGGAAACACCATATATTTT
CDR3: CASTSFRDSGNTIYF

D: NA
V: TRBV6-1
size: NA
J: TRBJ2-7
DNA: TGTGCCAGCAGTGAACAGGGCGGAACCTACGAGCAGTACTTC
CDR3: CASSEQGGTYEQYF

D: NA
V: TRBV12-3/TRBV12-4
size: NA
J: TRBJ2-2
DNA: TGTGCCAGCAGTTTCGGGGTAGGGGAGCTGTTTTTT
CDR3: CASSFGVGELFF

D: NA
V: TRBV24-1
size: NA
J: TRBJ1-5
DNA: TGTGCCACCAGTACGGGAGGTAAGCCCCAGCATTTT
CDR3: CATSTGGKPQHF

D: TRBD1
V: TRBV5-1
size: NA
J: TRBJ1-6
DNA: TGCGCCAGCAGCTTGGAAGGACAGGGATATAACTCACCCCTCCACTTT
CDR3: CASSLEGQGYNSPLHF

D: TRBD2
V: TRBV24-1
size: NA
J: TRBJ2-1
DNA: TGTGCCACCAGTATAAGCGGGGCGAGCTCCTACAATGAGCAGTTCTTC
CDR3: CATSISGASSYNEQFF

D: TRBD2
V: TRBV5-1
size: NA
J: TRBJ2-1
DNA: TGCGCCAGCAGCTGGGGCGGGAGGACCTACAATGAGCAGTTCTTC
CDR3: CASSWGGRTYNEQFF

D: TRBD1
V: TRBV5-4
size: NA
J: TRBJ2-5
DNA: TGTGCCAGCAGCCCGGACCTACAGGGGGGCAGGGAGACCCAGTACTTC
CDR3: CASSPDLQGGRETQYF

D: TRBD2
V: TRBV7-2
size: NA
J: TRBJ2-2
DNA: TGTGCCAGCAGCTCCGGACTAGCGGGGGGGAACACCGGGGAGCTGTTTTTT
CDR3: CASSSGLAGGNTGELFF

D: NA
V: TRBV27
size: NA
J: TRBJ2-2
DNA: TGTGCCAGCAGGGTGTTTAGCATAAACACCGGGGAGCTGTTTTTT
CDR3: CASRVFSINTGELFF

D: TRBD2
V: TRBV10-3
size: NA
J: TRBJ2-1
DNA: TGTGCCATCAGTTTAGCGGGAGGAGTATACAATGAGCAGTTCTTC
CDR3: CAISLAGGVYNEQFF

D: NA
V: TRBV19
size: NA
J: TRBJ1-6
DNA: TGTGCCAGTAGTTACTCGAGAGGGGAGGATTCACCCCTCCACTTT
CDR3: CASSYSRGEDSPLHF